The present TCR beta chain was sequenced within a study of blood T cell repertoires in COVID-19. Authors' methods: Quantification of nucleated cells was approximated via reference gene primer amplification. TCRdb's copy holds only in-frame clones and misses some; the assay was immunoSEQ multiplex PCR. V, J and clone size are those of that table, while D and trimming were read from the DNA. The data hold around 97,000 clones, with approximately 90% observed a single time. The CDR3 consists of 14 residues. V was clipped by 0 bases and J by 2 bases, with 7 bases between them. CDR1 is SEHNR, CDR2 FQNEAQ, per germline (reference sequence).

The TCR comes from a human donor in a cohort sampled during active COVID-19. The chain links TRBV7-9 to TRBJ1-1; no definite D call. The material sequenced was peripheral blood. The chain's CDR3 is CASSLAGENTEAFF. As DNA, the CDR3 is TGTGCCAGCAGCTTAGCCGGAGAAAACACTGAAGCTTTCTTT. Based on the CDR3 plus reference TRBV7-9 and TRBJ1-1, the full variable domain is DTGVSQNPRHKITKRGQNVTFRCDPISEHNRLYWYRQTLGQGPEFLTYFQNEAQLEKSRLLSDRFSAERPKGSFSTLEIQRTEQGDSAMYLCASSLAGENTEAFFGQGTRLTVV.